This TCR beta chain was found in a study of high-grade serous ovarian cancer treatment subgroups (dated by TCRdb to 2020 to 2023). Turning to the overall study: Sequencing yielded a mean of approximately 15,000 reads and some 7,000 unique TCR beta rearrangements per sample. Under a laparoscopic triage algorithm, patients with high-grade serous ovarian cancer were grouped by complete gross resection or by neoadjuvant chemotherapy response, and the study profiled the TCR beta repertoires of these patients. The approximately 30-patient cohort included approximately ten patients with no residual disease after primary surgery (R0), approximately ten excellent NACT responders, and approximately ten poor NACT responders. In total there were approximately 94 samples, since every patient provided one primary tumor sample and two metastatic tumor samples.

As to this clone: No cognate antigen has been identified for it. No clone much larger than this one lies a single base away; base qualities are absent.

What the study reported, not specific to this receptor: TCR repertoire analyses were focused on CDR3, and CDR1 and CDR2 were not analyzed. Tumors from the same patient had repertoire similarity ranging from roughly 0.1 to 0.8, while tumors from different patients showed almost no similarity. Neoantigen level correlated positively with TCR clonal relatedness, and copy number variation and mutation load from whole-genome sequencing showed a positive trend with TCR clonal relatedness. Because bulk tumor TCR sequencing provided no spatial information, insight into HGSC tumor complexity and diversity was limited.

CDR1 and CDR2 were assigned from the germline V gene as LGHNA and YSLEER. The CDR3 starts with the cysteine, ends with the phenylalanine, and has 15 residues. The sequence is cut down to CDR3 DNA, 45 bases in frame from base 1. V is clipped by 0 bases and J by 12 bases, and the sequence between their germline boundaries is 17 bases long. The approximately 100 tumor samples underwent high-throughput TCR profiling with ImmunoSEQ. The authors' pipeline ran thus. Repertoire diversity metrics included richness (unique productive sequences), clonality, evenness and relatedness; Bhattacharyya coefficient assessed similarity between samples. Conclusions stayed consistent in a sensitivity analysis that left out TCRs with fewer than two reads. The immuneACCESS repertoire file appears here via TCRdb, limited to in-frame rearrangements. These files lack a portion of the clones; in checked studies, under half of the deficit traces to unresolved V genes, and the cause of the others is not known. That table is the source of V, J and clone size, and D and trimming were worked out from the DNA. The sample data list approximately 4,500 clones, and 65% to 80% of these were observed just once. The top ten clonotypes cover around 10% of the sample.

Tumor samples were collected prior to definitive surgery or chemotherapy. Genomic DNA was extracted by the MD Anderson Biospecimen Extraction Resource, and TCR sequencing was done by the MD Anderson Cancer Genomics Laboratory. The sequence is built from TRBV4-3 and TRBJ1-4, with no D gene named confidently. Sequenced material: tumor tissue. The receptor's source is a human donor with high-grade serous ovarian cancer. The CDR3 in this case is CASSQERLEGLELFF. The DNA reads as follows: TGCGCCAGCAGCCAAGAAAGGTTGGAAGGGTTGGAACTGTTTTTT.